This TCR beta chain is drawn from a study of cytomegalovirus exposure and HLA in healthy donors. Whole-study results and caveats: In vitro checks showed that a few CMV-associated chains really do target CMV antigens. Most likely, a cluster of highly shared sequence variants arose as a sequencing artifact. The authors assumed roughly uniform sequencing depth across donors for presence/absence analyses.

Use of 60 Vbeta and 13 Jbeta primers characterized the PCR. Libraries were prepared by immunoSEQ multiplex PCR; TCRdb keeps only in-frame clonotypes and omits some of them. The table lists around 220,000 clones, about 80% of them singletons. In regard to this clone: The antigen is not known.

Healthy bone marrow donors formed the donor group. V lost 7 bases, J lost 4 bases, and 15 bases lay in between. The CDR3 is 14 amino acids. The germline gives CDR1 SNHLY, CDR2 FYNNEI. This clonotype was obtained from a man between 40 and 49 years old in good health and CMV-seronegative. V usage is TRBV2 and J usage is TRBJ2-3, with a tentative D call TRBD2 (7 bases). The material sequenced was PBMCs. CDR3 sequence reads: CASTEGGSADTQYF. The DNA of the CDR3 is TGTGCCAGCACCGAGGGGGGGAGTGCAGATACGCAGTATTTT.